The next 31 T cell receptor beta chains were all read from a single sample in a study of vaccination and CD4 T cells after COVID-19. The Oncomine TCR Beta short-read assay was applied to DNA of cultured CD4+ T cells. Using its own MiXCR run on the PCR reads, TCRdb lists one record per CDR3 protein. The repertoire includes roughly 16,000 distinct CDR3 sequences, over 50% of them detected once, and around 15% sits in the top ten. Indicated treatment: approximately 11-day PBMC culture with coronavirus spike peptide pools or control peptides (ViraFEST assay). What these receptors recognize is not known. The sequenced material came from CD4+ T cells from blood, cultured in vitro. The receptors originated from a human donor who had recovered from COVID-19.

The chain couples TRBV30 to TRBJ2-3; weak D call: TRBD2 (6 bases). V shed 2 bases and J shed 1 base, with 13 bases lying between them. CDR1 and CDR2 (germline): GTSNPN, SVGIG (reference sequence). CDR3 length equals 15 residues. This CDR3 reads CAWSRRGGGTDTQYF. CDR3 coding DNA: TGTGCCTGGAGTCGACGGGGCGGGGGCACAGATACGCAGTATTTT.

This clonotype occurred once. J is TRBJ2-2 and V is TRBV30; D gene ambiguous. CDR1 GTSNPN and CDR2 SVGIG come from the germline V gene (reference sequence). This CDR3 contains 12 residues. The germline V and J ends were trimmed by 5 bases and 2 bases, with 6 bases remaining between them. The CDR3 sequence: CAWRRNTGELFF. CDR3 nucleotides: TGTGCCTGGCGCAGAAACACCGGGGAGCTGTTTTTT.

The V and J genes are TRBV20-1 and TRBJ1-1, with D possibly matching TRBD1 (5 bases). V lost 3 bases and J lost 4, with 15 bases in between. Germline-derived CDR1 and CDR2 are DFQATT and SNEGSKA (reference sequence). This CDR3 is 14 amino acids long. CDR3 DNA sequence: TGCAGTGCTAGGGGGGATCGTCTCGGCACTGAAGCTTTCTTT. Its translation is CSARGDRLGTEAFF.

The V gene is TRBV7-6, the J gene TRBJ1-2; TRBD1 matches at 7 bases. The CDR3 length is 13 residues. The germline CDR1 and CDR2 sequences are SGHVS and FNYEAQ. The trim removed 3 bases at V and 4 bases at J, leaving 2 bases unmatched. Written as DNA, the CDR3 is TGTGCCAGCAGCTTGGGGGACAGCTATGGCTACACCTTC. Translated: CASSLGDSYGYTF.

The rearrangement joins TRBV10-3 to TRBJ2-5; TRBD2 matches 13 bases. Trimming removed 3 bases from V and 2 bases from J; junction bases left unmatched: 6. The CDR3 is 17 residues long. The germline gives CDR1 ENHRY, CDR2 SYGVKD. CDR3 DNA: TGTGCCATCAGTGATCCTGGACTAGCGGGAGTGCAAGAGACCCAGTACTTC. This sequence encodes CAISDPGLAGVQETQYF.

A few counts support this clonotype. The V and J genes are TRBV20-1 and TRBJ1-1; D not certain. V lost 4 bases, J lost 1 base, and 7 bases lay in between. Germline V gene lookup returns CDR1 DFQATT and CDR2 SNEGSKA (reference sequence). The CDR3 covers 12 residues. The CDR3 DNA reads as TGCAGTGCTATATCAACGAACACTGAAGCTTTCTTT. Translating it yields CSAISTNTEAFF.

The chain joins TRBV6-1 to TRBJ2-1, with 8 bases that match TRBD2. The V segment lost 7 bases and the J segment 5 bases; nucleotides outside the gene matches: 4. Per the germline V gene, CDR1 is MNHNS and CDR2 is SASEGT. CDR3 length equals 13 residues. CDR3 sequence: CASTLAGNNEQFF. The CDR3 DNA reads TGTGCCAGCACGTTAGCGGGAAACAATGAGCAGTTCTTC.

The V gene is TRBV15, the J gene TRBJ1-5; D gene ambiguous. Trimming cost V 0 bases and J 5 bases, with 5 bases left between them. CDR3 length equals 13 residues. The germline gives CDR1 LNHNV, CDR2 YYDKDF (reference sequence). In DNA form, the CDR3 reads TGTGCCACCAGCAGAGATCCAGATCAGCCCCAGCATTTT. This codes for CATSRDPDQPQHF.

The gene calls are TRBV11-3 and TRBJ2-1; 10 bases fit TRBD2. This CDR3 has 19 amino acids. Germline CDR1 is SGHNT and CDR2 is YENEEA. Trimming removed 0 bases from V and 0 bases from J; junction bases left unmatched: 8. In DNA, the CDR3 is TGTGCCAGCAGCTTAGACCGACTAGCGGGTCTGAGCTCCTACAATGAGCAGTTCTTC. Translating gives CASSLDRLAGLSSYNEQFF.

In nucleotides, the CDR3 is TGTGCCAGCAGCCGGGACCCCAAGCCTTCCTACGAGCAGTACTTC. Protein: CASSRDPKPSYEQYF. This chain joins TRBV3-1 and TRBJ2-7; either TRBD1 or TRBD2 may supply D (5 bases each). This CDR3 has 15 residues. The germline V gene has CDR1 LGHDT and CDR2 YNNKEL (reference sequence). V lost 4 bases and J lost 1, with 14 bases in between.

A few counts support this clonotype. The chain links TRBV5-6 to TRBJ1-2; D is possibly TRBD1 (5 bases). The CDR3 sequence is 13 residues long. V was cut by 5 bases and J by 6 bases, with 14 bases left in between. CDR1 and CDR2 from the germline V gene are SGHDT and YYEEEE. The CDR3, as DNA: TGTGCCAGCAGTCCAGGGTTGGGCGATGGCTACACCTTC. Translating gives CASSPGLGDGYTF.

This clonotype was found a few times. The V call is TRBV20-1, the J call TRBJ2-7, with 7 bases identical to TRBD1. The CDR3 contains 15 residues. Trimming at V came to 3 bases and at J to 6 bases, leaving 14 bases not matched to a gene. The V gene's germline CDR1 is DFQATT and CDR2 SNEGSKA (reference sequence). The chain's CDR3 is CSARTPDRAEGEQYF. The CDR3 nucleotides read TGCAGTGCTAGGACGCCTGACAGGGCAGAGGGCGAGCAGTACTTC.

The chain has TRBV6-1 and TRBJ2-7; a possible D gene is TRBD1 (5 bases). CDR1 and CDR2 from the germline V gene are MNHNS and SASEGT. The CDR3 runs to 15 residues. V shed 5 bases and J shed 4 bases, with 18 bases lying between them. The CDR3 is CASSPAYRTPYEQYF. CDR3 DNA sequence: TGTGCCAGCAGTCCAGCCTACAGGACACCTTACGAGCAGTACTTC.

This clonotype appeared a few times. CDR3 protein: CATSDSRAASRVGELFF. The CDR3 nucleotides read TGTGCCACCAGTGATTCAAGGGCTGCCAGTAGGGTCGGGGAGCTGTTTTTT. The chain joins TRBV24-1 to TRBJ2-2, with D uncertain. Germline V gene data show CDR1 as KGHDR and CDR2 as SFDVKD. Between the trimmed V and J ends, which lost 2 bases and 7 bases, there was a span of 19 bases. The CDR3 is 17 residues long.

The V call is TRBV12-3 or TRBV12-4, the J call TRBJ1-3; 12 nucleotides match TRBD1. V lost 5 bases to trimming and J lost 3 bases; unmatched junction nucleotides: 11. This CDR3 is 18 amino acids long. The CDR3 protein is CASSPAGGQGAGGNTIYF. Here the CDR3 DNA reads TGTGCCAGCAGTCCAGCAGGGGGACAGGGGGCCGGTGGAAACACCATATATTTT.

V is TRBV25-1 and J is TRBJ1-4; D not certain. This CDR3 contains 10 residues. Between the trimmed V and J ends, which lost 6 bases and 7 bases, there was a span of 3 bases. Germline values: CDR1 MGHDK, CDR2 SYGVNS. The CDR3 region has the DNA TGTGCCAGCAGGGGTGAAAAACTGTTTTTT. Amino acids: CASRGEKLFF.

This clonotype was picked up one time. The chain has TRBV11-3 and TRBJ2-1; tentatively, D is TRBD1 (6 bases). The V gene's germline CDR1 is SGHNT and CDR2 YENEEA. The CDR3 consists of 15 residues. V shed 5 bases and J shed 3 bases, with 14 bases lying between them. The CDR3 reads CASSPGTHLYNEQFF. CDR3 in DNA: TGTGCCAGCAGCCCCGGGACACACCTCTACAATGAGCAGTTCTTC.

There are a few counts of this clonotype. The chain employs TRBV6-2 or TRBV6-3 and TRBJ2-1; 8 bases match TRBD2. CDR1 and CDR2 (germline): MNHEY, SVGEGT. CDR3 size: 17 residues. V gave up 5 bases and J gave up 8 bases; unmatched junction bases: 17. DNA for the CDR3: TGTGCCAGCAGTACAGGGACCTCGGGCGGGAGGTTCGATGAGCAGTTCTTC. It specifies CASSTGTSGGRFDEQFF.

This clonotype is a singleton in its sample. At one end, the junction sequence differs from germline, possibly due to a read error. The chain uses TRBV5-1 and TRBJ1-5; D gene uncertain. The CDR3 runs to 13 residues. CDR1 and CDR2 from the germline V gene are SGHRS and YFSETQ. CDR3 region: CASSPGVDQPQHF. The CDR3 nucleotides are TGCGCCAGCAGCCCCGGTGTCGATCAACCCCAGCATTTT.

J is TRBJ2-7 and V is TRBV10-3; D gene ambiguous. The germline V gene encodes CDR1 ENHRY and CDR2 SYGVKD. The CDR3 is 14 residues long. Trimming took off 3 bases at V and 0 bases at J, with 9 bases between the two ends. CDR3 region: CAISESHISYEQYF. CDR3 sequence (DNA): TGTGCCATCAGTGAAAGTCACATCTCCTACGAGCAGTACTTC.

V and J are TRBV12-3 or TRBV12-4 and TRBJ1-1, with D perhaps TRBD1 (5 bases). V was clipped by 4 bases and J by 4 bases, with 25 bases between them. The CDR3 sequence is 18 residues long. The CDR3 coding sequence is TGTGCCAGCAGTTCCGGGGGGTCAGCGGGGGGGATTGGCACTGAAGCTTTCTTT. Its protein product is CASSSGGSAGGIGTEAFF.

The chain joins TRBV18 to TRBJ1-5; 8 bases fit TRBD1. The CDR3 extends over 17 amino acids. V trimming: 3 bases; J trimming: 0 bases; junction bases outside the gene matches: 7. Germline loops: CDR1 KGHSH, CDR2 LQKENI. CDR3 coding DNA: TGTGCCAGCTCACCCCAGCACGGACAGGGTAGCAATCAGCCCCAGCATTTT. Its protein product is CASSPQHGQGSNQPQHF.

The chain has TRBV6-1 and TRBJ2-7; D may correspond to TRBD1 or TRBD2 (7 bases each). The V end was cut by 6 bases, the J end by 6 bases, with 21 bases between. The CDR3 has 15 amino acids. CDR1 and CDR2 from the germline V gene are MNHNS and SASEGT. The CDR3 sequence: CASRRQGGPSGEQYF. CDR3 bases: TGTGCCAGCAGAAGACAGGGAGGGCCATCCGGCGAGCAGTACTTC.

The CDR3, as DNA: TGTGCCACCAGTGACCCTACAGGGGAACGGTACAATGAGCAGTTCTTC. Protein product: CATSDPTGERYNEQFF. The chain combines TRBV24-1 with TRBJ2-1, with 7 bases matching TRBD1. In germline, CDR1 is KGHDR, CDR2 SFDVKD. The V gene end was trimmed by 4 bases and the J gene end by 4 bases; junction bases not matched to a gene: 9. The CDR3 runs 16 residues.

This clonotype was counted only a few times. The chain has TRBV4-1 and TRBJ1-1; the D gene is possibly TRBD1 (5 bases). Germline loops: CDR1 MGHRA, CDR2 YSYEKL. CDR3 size: 14 residues. Trimming took 4 bases from V and 5 from J, leaving 14 bases between them. CDR3 region: CASSPGLRGTEAFF. The CDR3 bases are TGCGCCAGCAGCCCCGGACTACGGGGGACTGAAGCTTTCTTT.

The chain links TRBV11-2 to TRBJ2-1; no definite D call. The assigned J gene may be wrong: the sequence end matches TRBJ2-7 better. CDR3 length: 13 residues. Germline CDR1 and CDR2: SGHAT and FQNNGV. CDR3 residues: CASSRQNYYEQYF. The CDR3 DNA sequence: TGTGCCAGCAGTCGACAAAACTATTACGAGCAGTACTTC.

The chain carries TRBV7-9 and TRBJ1-2; weak D call: TRBD1 (5 bases). V lost 1 base to trimming and J lost 0 bases, with 9 bases between them. Germline CDR1 SEHNR, CDR2 FQNEAQ (reference sequence). The CDR3 loop spans 15 amino acids. CDR3 in DNA: TGTGCCAGCAGCTTAGGACAGCCACCTAACTATGGCTACACCTTC. This encodes CASSLGQPPNYGYTF. The full variable domain, rest sourced from reference TRBV7-9 and TRBJ1-2, is DTGVSQNPRHKITKRGQNVTFRCDPISEHNRLYWYRQTLGQGPEFLTYFQNEAQLEKSRLLSDRFSAERPKGSFSTLEIQRTEQGDSAMYLCASSLGQPPNYGYTFGSGTRLTVV.

A few counts support this clonotype. The V and J genes are TRBV7-9 and TRBJ1-4; tentative D call: TRBD1 (5 bases). V was shortened by 0 bases and J by 8 bases, with 10 bases between the two germline ends. This CDR3 region has 14 residues. CDR1 is SEHNR, CDR2 FQNEAQ, per germline (reference sequence). The CDR3 protein is CASSLAGTIEKLFF. CDR3 coding DNA: TGTGCCAGCAGCTTAGCCGGGACGATCGAAAAACTGTTTTTT.

The chain couples TRBV18 to TRBJ1-2; TRBD1 aligns across 7 bases. CDR1 KGHSH and CDR2 LQKENI come from the germline V gene. The J segment lost 3 bases and the V segment lost 4 bases, leaving 5 bases of the junction unmatched. The CDR3 spans 14 residues. As DNA, the CDR3 is TGTGCCAGCTCACTGGACAGGCGGCACTATGGCTACACCTTC. Translating gives CASSLDRRHYGYTF.

The rearrangement links TRBV4-3 to TRBJ2-1; D not resolved. V gave up 0 bases and J gave up 0 bases, with 6 bases separating them. The CDR3 has 15 amino acids. Looked up from germline, CDR1 is LGHNA and CDR2 is YSLEER. Here the CDR3 reads CASSQDYSSYNEQFF. For the CDR3, the DNA is TGCGCCAGCAGCCAAGATTATAGCTCCTACAATGAGCAGTTCTTC.

The chain couples TRBV11-2 to TRBJ2-7, with 8 bases that match TRBD2. CDR1 is SGHAT and CDR2 is FQNNGV in the germline V gene. With V trimmed by 4 bases and J by 0 bases, 14 bases remained unmatched. The CDR3 totals 18 residues. CDR3 DNA: TGTGCCAGCAGCTCCACTTCGGGACCCGGGAGGGGCTCCTACGAGCAGTACTTC. Amino acid sequence: CASSSTSGPGRGSYEQYF. Full variable domain (remainder filled in from reference TRBV11-2 and TRBJ2-7): EAGVAQSPRYKIIEKRQSVAFWCNPISGHATLYWYQQILGQGPKLLIQFQNNGVVDDSQLPKDRFSAERLKGVDSTLKIQPAKLEDSAVYLCASSSTSGPGRGSYEQYFGPGTRLTVT.